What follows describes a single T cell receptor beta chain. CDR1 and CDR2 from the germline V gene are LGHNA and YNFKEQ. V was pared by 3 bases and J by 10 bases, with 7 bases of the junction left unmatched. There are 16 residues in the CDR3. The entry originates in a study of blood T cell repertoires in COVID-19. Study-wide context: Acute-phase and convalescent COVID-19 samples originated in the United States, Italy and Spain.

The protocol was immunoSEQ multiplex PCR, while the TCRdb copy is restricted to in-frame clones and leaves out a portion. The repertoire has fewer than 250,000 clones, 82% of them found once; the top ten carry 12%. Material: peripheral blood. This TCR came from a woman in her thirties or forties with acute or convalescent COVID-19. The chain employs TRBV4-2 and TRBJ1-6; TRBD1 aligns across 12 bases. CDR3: CASSQGQGAPGSPLHF. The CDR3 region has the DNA TGTGCCAGCAGCCAGGGACAGGGGGCCCCTGGCTCACCCCTCCACTTT.